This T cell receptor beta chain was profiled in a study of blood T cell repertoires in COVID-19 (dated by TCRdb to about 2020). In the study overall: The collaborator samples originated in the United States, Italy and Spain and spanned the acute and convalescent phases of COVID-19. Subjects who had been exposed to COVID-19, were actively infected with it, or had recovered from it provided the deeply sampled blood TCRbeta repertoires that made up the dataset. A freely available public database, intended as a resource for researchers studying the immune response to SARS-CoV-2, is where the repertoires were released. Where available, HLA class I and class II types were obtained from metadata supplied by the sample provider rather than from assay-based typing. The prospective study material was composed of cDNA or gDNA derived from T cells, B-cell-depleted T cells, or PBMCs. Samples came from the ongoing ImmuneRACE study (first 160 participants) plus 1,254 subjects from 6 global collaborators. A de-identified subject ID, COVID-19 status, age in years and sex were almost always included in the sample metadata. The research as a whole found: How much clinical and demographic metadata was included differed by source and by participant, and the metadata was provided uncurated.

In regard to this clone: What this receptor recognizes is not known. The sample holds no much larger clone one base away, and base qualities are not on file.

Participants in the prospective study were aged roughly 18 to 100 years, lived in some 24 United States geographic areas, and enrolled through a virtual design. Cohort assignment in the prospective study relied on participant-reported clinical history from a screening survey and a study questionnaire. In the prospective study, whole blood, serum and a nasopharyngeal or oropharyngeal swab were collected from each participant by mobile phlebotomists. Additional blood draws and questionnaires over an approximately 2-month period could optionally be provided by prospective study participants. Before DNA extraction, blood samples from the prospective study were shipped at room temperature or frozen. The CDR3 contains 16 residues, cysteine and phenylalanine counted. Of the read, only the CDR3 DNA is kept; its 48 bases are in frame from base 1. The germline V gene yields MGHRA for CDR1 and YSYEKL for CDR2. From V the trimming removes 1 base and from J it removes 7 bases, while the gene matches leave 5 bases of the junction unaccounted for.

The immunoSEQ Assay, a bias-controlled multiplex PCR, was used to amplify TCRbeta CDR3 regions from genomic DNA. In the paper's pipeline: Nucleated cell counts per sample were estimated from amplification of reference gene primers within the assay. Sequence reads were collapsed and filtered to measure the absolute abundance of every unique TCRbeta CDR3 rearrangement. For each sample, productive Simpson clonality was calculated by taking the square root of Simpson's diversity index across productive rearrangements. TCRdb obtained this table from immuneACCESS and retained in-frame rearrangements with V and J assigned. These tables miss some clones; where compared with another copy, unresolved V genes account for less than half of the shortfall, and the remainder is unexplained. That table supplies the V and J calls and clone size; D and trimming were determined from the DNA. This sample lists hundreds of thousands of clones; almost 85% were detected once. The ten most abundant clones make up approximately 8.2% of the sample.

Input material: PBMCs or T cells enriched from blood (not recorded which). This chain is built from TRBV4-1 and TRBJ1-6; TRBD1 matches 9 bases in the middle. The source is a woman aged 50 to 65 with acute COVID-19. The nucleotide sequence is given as TGCGCCAGCAGCCAAGTCGCGGGACAGGGAAATTCACCCCTCCACTTT. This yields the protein CASSQVAGQGNSPLHF.